The rows below give T cell receptor beta chains drawn from one sample of a study of T-cell reconstitution after alpha-beta-depleted transplantation in children. One entry per CDR3 protein, called by TCRdb with MiXCR from the PCR reads. Among 480,000 or so distinct CDR3 sequences listed, over 9.5% were seen once. The specimen was PBMCs, collected before TCRalphabeta/CD19-depleted stem cell transplant. The origin of the receptors is a child aged 2 to 15 with inherited bone marrow failure, due to receive a stem cell transplant. The CDR3 runs from the conserved cysteine through the conserved F or W. The D gene is left open where the match is weak. Size is omitted from some rows. Given values are once, few, many or a class for expanded clones.

D gene	clone size	V gene	J gene	CDR3 DNA	CDR3 protein
TRBD2	many	TRBV29-1	TRBJ2-1	TGCAGCGCGGGACTACATTATGACAATGAGCAGTTCTTC	CSAGLHYDNEQFF
NA	NA	TRBV28	TRBJ2-7	TGTGCCAGCCTCCCCGCAGAACGCTACGAGCAGTACTTC	CASLPAERYEQYF
NA	few	TRBV19	TRBJ1-5	TGTGCCAGCGACCGGGGGCCGAGGGTAAATCAGCCCCAGCATTTT	CASDRGPRVNQPQHF
NA	many	TRBV5-6	TRBJ2-3	TGTGCCAGCAGCTTGGCTTTGCGGGAAAGCACAGATACGCAGTATTTT	CASSLALRESTDTQYF
TRBD2	NA	TRBV7-2	TRBJ2-7	TGTGCCAGCAGCTTCAAGCGGGAGGCTTACGAGCAGTACTTC	CASSFKREAYEQYF
TRBD2	many	TRBV15	TRBJ2-3	TGTGCCACCAGCAGACTAGCGGGATTAGACACAGATACGCAGTATTTT	CATSRLAGLDTDTQYF
NA	few	TRBV30	TRBJ1-5	TGTGCCTGGAGTCTCCGGGACGGCAATCAGCCCCAGCATTTT	CAWSLRDGNQPQHF
NA	many	TRBV9	TRBJ2-1	TGTGCCAGCAGCGGCGAGGGCTGGAAATACAATGAGCAGTTCTTC	CASSGEGWKYNEQFF
NA	many	TRBV4-3	TRBJ2-2	TGCGCCAGCAGCCATCTTCCCGGGGTACCATCCGGGGAGCTGTTTTTT	CASSHLPGVPSGELFF
TRBD2	NA	TRBV20-1	TRBJ2-5	TGCAGTGCTAGTTACCCTCGACTAGCGAGAGCCTTTGAGTACTTC	CSASYPRLARAFEYF
NA	many	TRBV24-1	TRBJ1-5	TGTGCCACCTATGATTCATGGCCCCAGCATTTT	CATYDSWPQHF
TRBD2	NA	TRBV5-4	TRBJ2-5	TGTGCCAGCAGCCCCCCGGCGGGAGGACGTTCCCAAGAGACCCAGTACTTC	CASSPPAGGRSQETQYF
NA	few	TRBV2	TRBJ2-1	TGTGCCAGCAGTGAATCCTACTCCACCTACAATGAGCAGTTCTTC	CASSESYSTYNEQFF
TRBD1	many	TRBV20-1	TRBJ2-7	TGCAGTGCTAGAGCGGAACAGGGGGCCGACTACGAGCAGTACTTC	CSARAEQGADYEQYF
NA	many	TRBV28	TRBJ2-2	TGTGCCAGCAGCCCGCCGGACGCGAACACCGGGGAGCTGTTTTTT	CASSPPDANTGELFF
NA	many	TRBV12-3/TRBV12-4	TRBJ2-1	TGTGCCAGCAGTTCGACGATCTACAATGAGCAGTTCTTC	CASSSTIYNEQFF
NA	many	TRBV12-3/TRBV12-4	TRBJ2-1	TGTGCCAGCAGTTTCTTTTCACACGGGGTGAATGAGCAGTTCTTC	CASSFFSHGVNEQFF
NA	many	TRBV24-1	TRBJ2-2	TGTGCCACCAGTGGCGGGACATATAACACCGGGGAGCTGTTTTTT	CATSGGTYNTGELFF
NA	NA	TRBV12-3/TRBV12-4	TRBJ1-1	TGTGCCAGCAGCCCCGCCGCGTTATTCGGCACTGAAGCTTTCTTT	CASSPAALFGTEAFF
NA	few	TRBV10-3	TRBJ2-2	TGTGCCAGCTGTCGCAGGGGAGTTATGGACACCGGGGAGCTGTTTTTT	CASCRRGVMDTGELFF
TRBD1	many	TRBV25-1	TRBJ2-1	TGTGCCAGCAGTGTCCCCCGGGACAGGGGTTGGGGGAATGAGCAGTTCTTC	CASSVPRDRGWGNEQFF
NA	many	TRBV10-3	TRBJ1-1	TGTGCCATCAGTGAGGAGGGACTTGGAGGTCGGGCTTTCTTT	CAISEEGLGGRAFF
NA	few	TRBV7-9	TRBJ2-2	TGTGCCAGCAGAGGGGACCAAGGCGGGGAGCTGTTTTTT	CASRGDQGGELFF
TRBD1	many	TRBV12-3/TRBV12-4	TRBJ1-2	TGTGCCAGCAGTTTAGGCGGGACAGCTTCAAACTATGGCTACACCTTC	CASSLGGTASNYGYTF
NA	many	TRBV18	TRBJ1-2	TGTGCCAGCTACCAGCCAGGGTTTAATGGCTACACCTTC	CASYQPGFNGYTF
NA	many	TRBV20-1	TRBJ2-7	TGCAGTGCTACAAGACAAGACTACGAGCAGTACTTC	CSATRQDYEQYF
TRBD1	many	TRBV29-1	TRBJ1-1	TGCAGCGTTAAGAGACAGGGATCTGAAGCTTTCTTT	CSVKRQGSEAFF
TRBD1	many	TRBV6-5	TRBJ1-2	TGTGCCAGCAGCTTATTCGCGGGGCAGGGGGCGCGGGGCTACACCTTC	CASSLFAGQGARGYTF
NA	many	TRBV7-9	TRBJ2-1	TGTGCCAGCAGCTTAGAGGGATCCTACAATGAGCAGTTCTTC	CASSLEGSYNEQFF
TRBD1	many	TRBV5-1	TRBJ2-5	TGCGCCAGCAGCTTGGCCGCAGGGGGCTGGGAGACCCAGTACTTC	CASSLAAGGWETQYF
TRBD2	many	TRBV2	TRBJ2-3	TGTGCCACCAGCCTGAGCGGGGGCACAGATACGCAGTATTTT	CATSLSGGTDTQYF
NA	NA	TRBV20-1	TRBJ1-3	TGCAGTGCTAGAGACGAAGTCGGGTTGGACATATATTTT	CSARDEVGLDIYF
NA	many	TRBV5-1	TRBJ2-5	TGCGCCAGCAGCTTGGCGGTCCAGGAGGGAGAGACCCAGTACTTC	CASSLAVQEGETQYF
NA	NA	TRBV19	TRBJ1-1	TGTGCCAGTAACGGTCCAGAGAACACTGAAGCTTTCTTT	CASNGPENTEAFF
TRBD2	NA	TRBV4-3	TRBJ2-3	TGCGCCAGCAGCCAAGATTCAGGACTAGCGGGAGAATATGGCACAGATACGCAGTATTTT	CASSQDSGLAGEYGTDTQYF
NA	many	TRBV11-1	TRBJ2-6	TGTGCCAGCAGCTTAGCGCGGTTGGTTACCTCAAAGGGGTGGACTGGGGCCAACGTCCTGACTTTC	CASSLARLVTSKGWTGANVLTF
TRBD2	many	TRBV4-3	TRBJ2-1	TGCGCCAGCAGCCAAGATTTAGGGGGGGGGCTAGCGGGAGTATGGAATGAGCAGTTCTTC	CASSQDLGGGLAGVWNEQFF
NA	many	TRBV28	TRBJ2-3	TGTGCCAGCAGTTTATGGCTCACAGATACGCAGTATTTT	CASSLWLTDTQYF
NA	many	TRBV7-2	TRBJ2-7	TGTGCCAGCAGCTTAAGGGCAGATGGACCCTACGAGCAGTACTTC	CASSLRADGPYEQYF
NA	many	TRBV5-1	TRBJ2-3	TGCGCCAGCAGCTTTTTACAGATGCGAGATACGCAGTATTTT	CASSFLQMRDTQYF
TRBD2	many	TRBV29-1	TRBJ2-7	TGCAGCGTTGGCCAGCGGGACTGGTACGAGCAGTACTTC	CSVGQRDWYEQYF